This is a list of T cell receptor beta chains from one sample in a study of blood T cell repertoires in COVID-19. This table comes from immunoSEQ multiplex PCR, and its TCRdb copy is limited to in-frame clones, with some not included. This table has more than 250,000 clones, around 90% appearing once. Material for sequencing was peripheral blood. These receptors were taken from a human donor in a cohort sampled during active COVID-19. Both conserved end residues are part of each CDR3. D genes are given only for firm matches. Only part of the rows carry a size: once, few, many, or a class if the clone is expanded.

d_call: -; j_call: TRBJ2-7; v_call: TRBV7-6; clone_size: -; cdr3_aa: CASSRAEGGTTYEQYF; cdr3_nt: TGTGCCAGCAGCCGCGCCGAGGGGGGGACTACCTACGAGCAGTACTTC
d_call: -; j_call: TRBJ1-3; v_call: TRBV6-2/TRBV6-3; clone_size: once; cdr3_aa: CASSYPGAGNTIYF; cdr3_nt: TGTGCCAGCAGTTACCCGGGAGCTGGAAACACCATATATTTT
d_call: TRBD2; j_call: TRBJ2-1; v_call: TRBV11-2; clone_size: -; cdr3_aa: CASSLVLAGVFSEQFF; cdr3_nt: TGTGCCAGCAGCTTAGTGCTAGCGGGAGTCTTTAGTGAGCAGTTCTTC
d_call: -; j_call: TRBJ1-1; v_call: TRBV21-1; clone_size: -; cdr3_aa: CASSKEEQGGFDIVGMNTEAFF; cdr3_nt: TGTGCCAGCAGCAAAGAGGAACAGGGGGGTTTTGACATAGTGGGCATGAACACTGAAGCTTTCTTT
d_call: TRBD1; j_call: TRBJ2-5; v_call: TRBV27; clone_size: -; cdr3_aa: CASSFSSWDREKTQYF; cdr3_nt: TGTGCCAGCAGTTTTTCCTCCTGGGACAGGGAAAAGACCCAGTACTTC
d_call: -; j_call: TRBJ2-3; v_call: TRBV2; clone_size: -; cdr3_aa: CASRPIGRRHTDTQYF; cdr3_nt: TGTGCCAGCAGACCCATTGGGAGACGCCACACAGATACGCAGTATTTT
d_call: TRBD1; j_call: TRBJ2-1; v_call: TRBV6-4; clone_size: -; cdr3_aa: CASSAGTGSNEQFF; cdr3_nt: TGTGCCAGCAGTGCCGGGACAGGGAGCAATGAGCAGTTCTTC
d_call: -; j_call: TRBJ1-2; v_call: TRBV27; clone_size: -; cdr3_aa: CASCKNPDINYGYTF; cdr3_nt: TGTGCCAGCTGCAAGAATCCGGACATCAACTATGGCTACACCTTC
d_call: -; j_call: TRBJ2-7; v_call: TRBV20-1; clone_size: -; cdr3_aa: CSARRSNEQYF; cdr3_nt: TGCAGTGCTAGACGGTCGAACGAGCAGTACTTC
d_call: TRBD1; j_call: TRBJ2-2; v_call: TRBV6-6; clone_size: -; cdr3_aa: CASRGDRGRTGELFF; cdr3_nt: TGTGCCAGCAGGGGGGACAGGGGACGGACCGGGGAGCTGTTTTTT
d_call: TRBD2; j_call: TRBJ2-4; v_call: TRBV10-3; clone_size: few; cdr3_aa: CAITSGRENIQYF; cdr3_nt: TGTGCCATCACGAGCGGGAGGGAAAACATTCAGTACTTC
d_call: TRBD1; j_call: TRBJ2-7; v_call: TRBV10-3; clone_size: -; cdr3_aa: CAISEGTGPYEQYF; cdr3_nt: TGTGCCATCAGTGAAGGGACAGGGCCTTACGAGCAGTACTTC
d_call: TRBD2; j_call: TRBJ2-7; v_call: TRBV27; clone_size: -; cdr3_aa: CASSRRGDLAGAGEQYF; cdr3_nt: TGTGCCAGCAGCCGACGGGGGGATCTAGCCGGTGCGGGGGAGCAGTACTTC
d_call: -; j_call: TRBJ1-5; v_call: TRBV21-1; clone_size: once; cdr3_aa: CASSKFRGLQGLQPQHF; cdr3_nt: TGTGCCAGCAGCAAATTTAGGGGGCTACAGGGTCTTCAGCCCCAGCATTTT
d_call: -; j_call: TRBJ2-3; v_call: TRBV6-6; clone_size: -; cdr3_aa: CASSGDTQYF; cdr3_nt: TGTGCCAGCAGCGGGGATACGCAGTATTTT
d_call: -; j_call: TRBJ1-5; v_call: TRBV6-6; clone_size: -; cdr3_aa: CASSLDRAQHF; cdr3_nt: TGTGCCAGCAGCCTGGACAGAGCGCAGCATTTT
d_call: -; j_call: TRBJ1-2; v_call: TRBV7-2; clone_size: -; cdr3_aa: CASSLEDSIYGYTF; cdr3_nt: TGTGCCAGCAGCTTAGAGGACAGCATCTATGGCTACACCTTC
d_call: -; j_call: TRBJ1-1; v_call: TRBV28; clone_size: -; cdr3_aa: CASSGWTANTEAFF; cdr3_nt: TGTGCCAGCAGTGGATGGACAGCCAACACTGAAGCTTTCTTT
d_call: -; j_call: TRBJ1-5; v_call: TRBV7-2; clone_size: -; cdr3_aa: CASSLGQVNQPQHF; cdr3_nt: TGTGCCAGCAGCTTAGGACAGGTCAATCAGCCCCAGCATTTT
d_call: -; j_call: TRBJ2-5; v_call: TRBV9; clone_size: -; cdr3_aa: CASSGGGIKETQYF; cdr3_nt: TGTGCCAGCAGCGGGGGCGGGATTAAAGAGACCCAGTACTTC
d_call: -; j_call: TRBJ2-3; v_call: TRBV5-1; clone_size: -; cdr3_aa: CASSLEGRDTQYF; cdr3_nt: TGCGCCAGCAGCTTGGAGGGGAGGGATACGCAGTATTTT
d_call: TRBD1; j_call: TRBJ1-5; v_call: TRBV19; clone_size: -; cdr3_aa: CASSLGQGLGNQPQHF; cdr3_nt: TGTGCCAGTAGTCTCGGACAGGGACTCGGCAATCAGCCCCAGCATTTT
d_call: TRBD1; j_call: TRBJ1-2; v_call: TRBV3-1/TRBV3-2; clone_size: once; cdr3_aa: CASRESGRGRRDGYTF; cdr3_nt: TGTGCCAGCAGAGAGAGTGGCAGGGGGCGGAGGGATGGCTACACCTTC
d_call: TRBD2; j_call: TRBJ2-2; v_call: TRBV6-4; clone_size: -; cdr3_aa: CASSDWGPGLAGANTGELFF; cdr3_nt: TGTGCCAGCAGTGACTGGGGGCCGGGACTAGCGGGAGCGAACACCGGGGAGCTGTTTTTT
d_call: TRBD1; j_call: TRBJ2-2; v_call: TRBV13; clone_size: -; cdr3_aa: CASSLRRDSPNTGELFF; cdr3_nt: TGTGCCAGCAGCTTGCGAAGGGACAGCCCGAACACCGGGGAGCTGTTTTTT